The clone carrying this TCR beta chain has a handful of counts. Its target is not known. Germline CDR1 MNHNS, CDR2 SASEGT. The CDR3 sequence is 16 residues long. Between the trimmed V and J ends, which lost 6 bases and 6 bases, there was a span of 20 bases. Stable disease denoted Graves' hyperthyroidism without ophthalmopathy progression within 18 months. The data were obtained in a study of T cells in Graves' hyperthyroidism and ophthalmopathy. General observations from the study: The model predicted ophthalmopathy a median 6.5 months before onset.

RNA transcripts provided the source from which TCR beta CDR3 regions were amplified. Carried out on the TCR CDR3, a first-round RT-PCR used the HTBI primer set. Each CDR3 protein is one row after TCRdb ran MiXCR on the multiplex PCR reads. Of 480,000 or so distinct CDR3 sequences listed, around an eighth are singletons. Sequencing was performed on blood. This receptor was obtained from a woman aged 18-35 years with Graves' hyperthyroidism. The chain carries TRBV6-1 and TRBJ2-2; perhaps TRBD1 as D (5 bases). The CDR3 sequence is CASRRPGHGMAGELFF. In DNA, the CDR3 is TGTGCCAGCAGACGCCCCGGACATGGGATGGCCGGGGAGCTGTTTTTT.